This TCR beta chain derives from a study of monozygotic twins with cystic fibrosis. On the study more broadly: Library input was around 3.1 micrograms of fragmented DNA, with about 15 PCR cycles.

The CDR3 has 13 amino acids. With 2 bases removed from V and 5 bases from J, the gap between germline ends came to 9 bases. Germline V gene sequence: CDR1 LGHNT, CDR2 FRNRAP. Measured with immunoSEQ multiplex PCR; TCRdb has only the in-frame clones, and not every one. The sample contains 30,000 to 35,000 clones, roughly 96% of which appear only once. As to this clone: Its antigen is not known.

Whole-study results and caveats: Low clonality (median around 0.009) suggested a mostly naive repertoire. Monozygotic CF twin pairs shared significantly more nucleotide-identical clonotypes than unrelated CF individuals did. V usage most resembled the co-twin in 13 of 16 pairs.

The receptor's source is a girl aged 2-10 years with cystic fibrosis. The sequencing sample was made of blood. The chain links TRBV12-5 to TRBJ2-5; a possible D gene is TRBD2 (6 bases). This CDR3 is CASGLFGGETQYF. The CDR3 DNA is TGTGCTAGTGGTTTGTTTGGGGGGGAGACCCAGTACTTC.